Presented here are 27 T cell receptor beta chains from one specimen sequenced in a study of T cell responses to AZD1222 COVID-19 vaccine. Generated by immunoSEQ multiplex PCR, the TCRdb table keeps only in-frame clones and is missing some. This table holds 40,000 to 65,000 clones, approximately 84% found once. This sample comprised peripheral blood, obtained on day 0 of AZD1222 vaccination. These receptors were taken from an adult in good health.

The chain joins TRBV5-1 to TRBJ2-3, with D perhaps TRBD1 or TRBD2 (5 bases each). The germline CDR1 and CDR2 sequences are SGHRS and YFSETQ. The ends were cut back, 4 bases at V and 6 bases at J, with 15 bases in the middle. The CDR3 is made up of 14 amino acids. The CDR3 DNA is TGCGCCAGCAGCCCGGGGACCCCTGGGGATACGCAGTATTTT. This translates into CASSPGTPGDTQYF. Looking up the rest from reference TRBV5-1 and TRBJ2-3 gives the full variable domain: KAGVTQTPRYLIKTRGQQVTLSCSPISGHRSVSWYQQTPGQGLQFLFEYFSETQRNKGNFPGRFSGRQFSNSRSEMNVSTLELGDSALYLCASSPGTPGDTQYFGPGTRLTVL.

J is TRBJ2-7 and V is TRBV6-5; no firm D call. V shed 2 bases and J shed 3 bases, with 11 bases lying between them. There are 14 residues in the CDR3. Germline CDR1 and CDR2: MNHEY and SVGAGI. CDR3 DNA: TGTGCCAGCAGTTACGTACGGGTTGGCTACGAGCAGTACTTC. Translated, it gives CASSYVRVGYEQYF.

In this sample, this clone turned up once. The chain links TRBV6-5 to TRBJ2-7, with TRBD1 identical over 10 bases. The CDR3 has 15 amino acids. Germline values: CDR1 MNHEY, CDR2 SVGAGI. With 5 bases clipped from V and 0 bases from J, the junction kept 4 bases outside the gene matches. The CDR3: CASSTRDRGSYEQYF. In nucleotides, the CDR3 is TGTGCCAGCAGTACCCGGGACAGGGGCTCCTACGAGCAGTACTTC.

This chain joins TRBV19 and TRBJ1-1; D unresolved. The CDR3 extends over 14 amino acids. Germline-derived CDR1 and CDR2 are LNHDA and SQIVND (reference sequence). V lost 4 bases to trimming and J lost 1 base, with 10 bases between them. The CDR3 DNA follows: TGTGCCAGTAGTAGGAGCCCAGGGAACACTGAAGCTTTCTTT. It specifies CASSRSPGNTEAFF. Supplemented by reference TRBV19 and TRBJ1-1, the full variable domain reads DGGITQSPKYLFRKEGQNVTLSCEQNLNHDAMYWYRQDPGQGLRLIYYSQIVNDFQKGDIAEGYSVSREKKESFPLTVTSAQKNPTAFYLCASSRSPGNTEAFFGQGTRLTVV.

The genes are TRBV6-6 and TRBJ1-1; no reliable D call. The germline gives CDR1 MNHNY, CDR2 SVGAGI (reference sequence). CDR3 length equals 12 residues. V was pared by 6 bases and J by 13 bases, with 18 bases between. The CDR3 sequence is CASRAEVSMLFF. The CDR3 DNA sequence: TGTGCCAGCAGGGCAGAGGTTTCGATGCTTTTCTTT.

This clone was seen only once. CDR3: CASSLPTRNEQFF. The CDR3 nucleotides read TGTGCCAGCAGCTTACCGACAAGGAATGAGCAGTTCTTC. The chain uses TRBV7-3 and TRBJ2-1; D not certain. The CDR3 sequence is 13 residues long. V lost 2 bases to trimming and J lost 7 bases, with 9 bases between them. The germline gives CDR1 SGHTA, CDR2 FQGTGA. Supplemented by reference TRBV7-3 and TRBJ2-1, the full variable domain reads GAGVSQTPSNKVTEKGKYVELRCDPISGHTALYWYRQSLGQGPEFLIYFQGTGAADDSGLPNDRFFAVRPEGSVSTLKIQRTERGDSAVYLCASSLPTRNEQFFGPGTRLTVL.

V gene TRBV19 combines with J gene TRBJ2-7, with 9 bases identical to TRBD2. CDR1 LNHDA and CDR2 SQIVND come from the germline V gene (reference sequence). CDR3 length: 16 amino acids. V was clipped by 0 bases and J by 2 bases; unmatched bases: 5. Here the CDR3 DNA reads TGTGCCAGTAGTATAGAAGCTAGCGGGGATCCCTACGAGCAGTACTTC. Translation: CASSIEASGDPYEQYF.

This clone has only one observation. The chain employs TRBV5-1 and TRBJ2-1, with 7 bases fitting TRBD1. The CDR3 is 14 amino acids. CDR1 is SGHRS, CDR2 YFSETQ, per germline. Trimming took 2 bases from V and 8 from J; bases not matched to a gene: 7. The CDR3 sequence: CASSFQTGLDEQFF. DNA of the CDR3: TGCGCCAGCAGCTTCCAGACAGGGCTGGATGAGCAGTTCTTC. The variable domain in full, completed from reference TRBV5-1 and TRBJ2-1, reads KAGVTQTPRYLIKTRGQQVTLSCSPISGHRSVSWYQQTPGQGLQFLFEYFSETQRNKGNFPGRFSGRQFSNSRSEMNVSTLELGDSALYLCASSFQTGLDEQFFGPGTRLTVL.

The chain combines TRBV19 with TRBJ1-2, with 8 bases identical to TRBD1. Trimming at V came to 3 bases and at J to 0 bases, leaving 6 bases not matched to a gene. The germline gives CDR1 LNHDA, CDR2 SQIVND (reference sequence). The CDR3 has 16 residues. The DNA for the CDR3 is TGTGCCAGTAGTATGGATGACAGGGGTCCTAACTATGGCTACACCTTC. This sequence encodes CASSMDDRGPNYGYTF.

This chain connects TRBV7-6 to TRBJ2-7; TRBD1 matches at 7 bases. The V gene end was trimmed by 0 bases and the J gene end by 5 bases; junction bases not matched to a gene: 10. There are 16 residues in the CDR3. From germline, CDR1 is SGHVS and CDR2 FNYEAQ. DNA of the CDR3: TGTGCCAGCAGCTTAGCGCTGCGACAGGGTGATCACGAGCAGTACTTC. It specifies CASSLALRQGDHEQYF.

A few counts support this clone. The J gene is TRBJ2-7, the V gene TRBV11-3; D might be TRBD1 (6 bases). This CDR3 spans 15 amino acids. Germline values: CDR1 SGHNT, CDR2 YENEEA. Trimming removed 5 bases from V and 2 bases from J, with 16 bases in between. The CDR3 DNA sequence: TGTGCCAGCAGCGGCAGGGGCGAATCAGCCTACGAGCAGTACTTC. This translates into CASSGRGESAYEQYF. Together with reference TRBV11-3 and TRBJ2-7, the CDR3 gives the full variable domain: EAGVVQSPRYKIIEKKQPVAFWCNPISGHNTLYWYLQNLGQGPELLIRYENEEAVDDSQLPKDRFSAERLKGVDSTLKIQPAELGDSAVYLCASSGRGESAYEQYFGPGTRLTVT.

The chain recombines TRBV12-3 or TRBV12-4 with TRBJ2-1, with D hard to call. The CDR3 sequence is 12 residues long. Trimming removed 8 bases at V and 4 bases at J, with 9 bases between. The CDR3 region has the DNA TGTGCCAGCGGGTGGGGATACAATGAGCAGTTCTTC. Its protein product is CASGWGYNEQFF.

Only one count was recorded for this clone. The J gene is TRBJ1-1, the V gene TRBV28, with D unresolved. Germline CDR1 is MDHEN and CDR2 is SYDVKM. This CDR3 has 13 amino acids. Trimming took off 5 bases at V and 1 base at J, with 8 bases between the two ends. The CDR3 spells CASSPTENTEAFF. The CDR3 coding sequence is TGTGCCAGCAGTCCCACCGAGAACACTGAAGCTTTCTTT.

The V and J genes are TRBV24-1 and TRBJ1-5, with D possibly being TRBD1 (5 bases). Trimming removed 4 bases at V and 1 base at J, with 7 bases between. CDR3 length: 14 amino acids. CDR1 is KGHDR and CDR2 is SFDVKD in the germline V gene. This CDR3 is CATSERGSNQPQHF. The CDR3 DNA is TGTGCCACCAGTGAAAGGGGAAGCAATCAGCCCCAGCATTTT.

The genes are TRBV28 and TRBJ1-4; 9 nucleotides line up with TRBD1. Germline V gene sequence: CDR1 MDHEN, CDR2 SYDVKM. Trimming removed 6 bases from V and 5 bases from J; junction bases left unmatched: 4. There are 14 residues in the CDR3. The CDR3 is CASSNGQGNEKLFF. CDR3 DNA: TGTGCCAGCAGCAACGGACAGGGGAATGAAAAACTGTTTTTT.

This chain connects TRBV11-2 to TRBJ2-5, with D perhaps assigned TRBD1 or TRBD2 (5 bases each). The CDR3 runs to 15 residues. V was trimmed by 0 bases and J by 5 bases, leaving 13 bases between them. The V gene's germline CDR1 is SGHAT and CDR2 FQNNGV. CDR3 loop: CASSLDRGRVETQYF. CDR3 DNA sequence: TGTGCCAGCAGCTTAGATCGGGGCAGGGTGGAGACCCAGTACTTC. Based on the CDR3 plus reference TRBV11-2 and TRBJ2-5, the full variable domain is EAGVAQSPRYKIIEKRQSVAFWCNPISGHATLYWYQQILGQGPKLLIQFQNNGVVDDSQLPKDRFSAERLKGVDSTLKIQPAKLEDSAVYLCASSLDRGRVETQYFGPGTRLLVL.

This clone was recorded once. The chain employs TRBV7-2 and TRBJ2-7; D may be TRBD2 (5 bases). The CDR3 spans 14 residues. V was trimmed by 2 bases and J by 7 bases, leaving 15 bases between them. Germline V CDR1 and CDR2: SGHTA, FQGNSA. The CDR3 spells CASSLLAALGEQYF. The CDR3 DNA sequence: TGTGCCAGCAGCTTACTAGCAGCCCTTGGGGAGCAGTACTTC.

This clone was recorded only once. The chain couples TRBV5-6 to TRBJ2-2; D remains ambiguous. The V end was cut by 4 bases, the J end by 4 bases, with 14 bases between. Germline CDR1 reads SGHDT; CDR2 reads YYEEEE. There are 15 residues in the CDR3. The CDR3 bases are TGTGCCAGCAGCCCGACACCCCTAGGCACCGGGGAGCTGTTTTTT. It specifies CASSPTPLGTGELFF. Drawing the rest from reference TRBV5-6 and TRBJ2-2, the complete variable domain is DAGVTQSPTHLIKTRGQQVTLRCSPKSGHDTVSWYQQALGQGPQFIFQYYEEEERQRGNFPDRFSGHQFPNYSSELNVNALLLGDSALYLCASSPTPLGTGELFFGEGSRLTVL.

The chain links TRBV29-1 to TRBJ2-5; 9 nucleotides agree with TRBD2. This CDR3 is 13 amino acids long. The J segment lost 4 bases and the V segment lost 5 bases, leaving 5 bases of the junction unmatched. Per germline, CDR1 SQVTM and CDR2 ANQGSEA. Written as DNA, the CDR3 is TGCAGCGTTAGGACTAGCGCACGAGAGACCCAGTACTTC. Encoded protein: CSVRTSARETQYF. The whole variable domain, filled in from reference TRBV29-1 and TRBJ2-5, reads SAVISQKPSRDICQRGTSLTIQCQVDSQVTMMFWYRQQPGQSLTLIATANQGSEATYESGFVIDKFPISRPNLTFSTLTVSNMSPEDSSIYLCSVRTSARETQYFGPGTRLLVL.

The genes are TRBV7-2 and TRBJ1-3; 7 bases are a match to TRBD1. Trimming at V came to 4 bases and at J to 4 bases, leaving 10 bases not matched to a gene. This CDR3 region has 16 residues. Germline-derived CDR1 and CDR2 are SGHTA and FQGNSA. This CDR3 is CASSSRRGTDGNTIYF. CDR3 bases: TGTGCCAGCAGCTCCAGACGAGGGACAGACGGAAACACCATATATTTT.

The V and J genes are TRBV11-3 and TRBJ1-3, with D hard to call. The CDR3 spans 15 residues. CDR1 and CDR2 from the germline V gene are SGHNT and YENEEA. V lost 1 base, J lost 7 bases, and 14 bases lay in between. This CDR3 reads CASSLVAGLINTIYF. The CDR3 region has the DNA TGTGCCAGCAGCTTAGTCGCGGGGTTAATTAACACCATATATTTT.

This clone was detected only once. The chain joins TRBV4-3 to TRBJ2-1; D possibly corresponds to TRBD1 (6 bases). The V gene's germline CDR1 is LGHNA and CDR2 YSLEER. This CDR3 has 18 amino acids. V dropped 1 base and J dropped 1 base, with 17 bases sitting between them. The CDR3 loop is CASSQGQGTGSSYNEQFF. CDR3 DNA: TGCGCCAGCAGCCAAGGCCAGGGTACAGGGAGTTCCTACAATGAGCAGTTCTTC.

The rearrangement uses TRBV27 and TRBJ2-5; D may match TRBD1 or TRBD2 (5 bases each). Trimming shortened V by 0 bases and J by 6 bases, and 11 bases separated the two germline ends. The CDR3 covers 14 residues. Germline-derived CDR1 and CDR2 are MNHEY and SMNVEV (reference sequence). In nucleotides, the CDR3 is TGTGCCAGCAGTTTATCGTTCGAGGGACAGACCCAGTACTTC. Encoded protein: CASSLSFEGQTQYF.

The rearrangement joins TRBV7-9 to TRBJ1-3; tentative D call: TRBD1 (5 bases). From germline, CDR1 is SEHNR and CDR2 FQNEAQ (reference sequence). Trimming removed 0 bases at V and 9 bases at J, with 6 bases between. This CDR3 has 12 amino acids. The CDR3 reads CASSLAGGTIYF. The CDR3 DNA is TGTGCCAGCAGCTTAGCGGGGGGCACCATATATTTT. The whole variable domain, remainder taken from reference TRBV7-9 and TRBJ1-3, is DTGVSQNPRHKITKRGQNVTFRCDPISEHNRLYWYRQTLGQGPEFLTYFQNEAQLEKSRLLSDRFSAERPKGSFSTLEIQRTEQGDSAMYLCASSLAGGTIYFGEGSWLTVV.

V is TRBV9 and J is TRBJ1-2; no clear D. Germline-derived CDR1 and CDR2 are SGDLS and YYNGEE. The V end lost 4 bases, the J end lost 3 bases, and 13 bases lay between the germline ends. The CDR3 spans 14 residues. The CDR3 is CASSQLGSYYGYTF. CDR3 DNA: TGTGCCAGCAGCCAACTCGGGTCCTACTATGGCTACACCTTC. Together with reference TRBV9 and TRBJ1-2, the CDR3 gives the full variable domain: DSGVTQTPKHLITATGQRVTLRCSPRSGDLSVYWYQQSLDQGLQFLIQYYNGEERAKGNILERFSAQQFPDLHSELNLSSLELGDSALYFCASSQLGSYYGYTFGSGTRLTVV.

The chain has TRBV29-1 and TRBJ1-2; D remains ambiguous. Germline V lookup: CDR1 SQVTM, CDR2 ANQGSEA. Trimming removed 6 bases from V and 6 bases from J, with 17 bases in between. This CDR3 has 13 residues. The CDR3 loop is CSVQRKASDGYTF. In DNA, the CDR3 is TGCAGCGTACAGCGAAAAGCGTCTGATGGCTACACCTTC. The whole variable domain, remainder taken from reference TRBV29-1 and TRBJ1-2, is SAVISQKPSRDICQRGTSLTIQCQVDSQVTMMFWYRQQPGQSLTLIATANQGSEATYESGFVIDKFPISRPNLTFSTLTVSNMSPEDSSIYLCSVQRKASDGYTFGSGTRLTVV.

The chain recombines TRBV12-3 or TRBV12-4 with TRBJ2-1; possible D gene TRBD1, 5 bases. The CDR3 is made up of 13 amino acids. V lost 6 bases to trimming and J lost 9 bases, with 15 bases between them. The CDR3 sequence: CASRDIGIGEQFF. The CDR3 nucleotides are TGTGCCAGCAGGGACATAGGAATAGGTGAGCAGTTCTTC.